Listed here is a single T cell receptor beta chain. This sample is part of a study of control samples from healthy donors and cancer patients. The CDR3 sequence is 14 residues long. V lost 4 bases and J 2 bases, leaving 13 bases between the germline ends. Looked up from germline, CDR1 is SGHDT and CDR2 is YYEEEE. Data came from immunoSEQ multiplex PCR; TCRdb stores just in-frame clones and leaves some out. The data contain 170,000 or so clones, approximately 94% of them seen just once; the ten biggest clones take up about 8.5%. The chain uses TRBV5-6 and TRBJ2-7; no clear D. This TCR was sampled from a woman aged 40 to 49 in good health. Sequences were obtained from blood. DNA of the CDR3: TGTGCCAGCAGCAAGGGCCAACCTCCCTACGAGCAGTACTTC. Its protein is CASSKGQPPYEQYF.